The 12 T cell receptor beta chains below all came from one sample that was sequenced in a study of identical twins. TCRdb reprocessed the 5' RACE reads via MiXCR and lists one record per CDR3 protein. Of about 530,000 distinct CDR3 sequences listed, roughly 15% were seen once; the top ten hold more than 0.4%. This sample also belongs to another study, concerning yellow fever vaccine responses in identical twins.

Sequencing was done on a sample of CD4+ T cells sorted from blood. Source of these receptors: a woman between 18 and 29 years old in good health.

A few counts support this clonotype. V and J are TRBV2 and TRBJ2-1, with a tentative D call TRBD1 (5 bases). Trimming pared 4 bases from V and 2 bases from J, leaving 9 bases between. The CDR3 is made up of 14 amino acids. The germline V gene encodes CDR1 SNHLY and CDR2 FYNNEI. CDR3 amino acids: CASSARQPYNEQFF. In DNA form, the CDR3 reads TGTGCCAGCAGTGCCAGACAGCCCTACAATGAGCAGTTCTTC.

This clonotype was seen repeatedly, ten times or more. The V gene is TRBV4-2, the J gene TRBJ2-3; 8 bases are shared with TRBD2. Germline V gene data show CDR1 as LGHNA and CDR2 as YNFKEQ. V lost 4 bases and J lost 4; bases outside the gene matches: 10. The CDR3 length is 16 residues. For the CDR3, the DNA is TGTGCCAGCAGCCCCCACACAGCGGGAGATTCAGATACGCAGTATTTT. It is translated as CASSPHTAGDSDTQYF.

This clonotype was observed at least ten times. V gene TRBV2 combines with J gene TRBJ2-3; 10 nucleotides line up with TRBD1. The CDR3 contains 15 residues. With 6 bases clipped from V and 7 bases from J, the junction kept 10 bases outside the gene matches. Per the germline V gene, CDR1 is SNHLY and CDR2 is FYNNEI. This chain's CDR3 is CASRMEGTGDNTQYF. Here the CDR3 DNA reads TGTGCCAGCAGAATGGAAGGGACAGGGGATAATACGCAGTATTTT. Full variable domain (missing parts from reference TRBV2 and TRBJ2-3): EPEVTQTPSHQVTQMGQEVILRCVPISNHLYFYWYRQILGQKVEFLVSFYNNEISEKSEIFDDQFSVERPDGSNFTLKIRSTKLEDSAMYFCASRMEGTGDNTQYFGPGTRLTVL.

The genes are TRBV13 and TRBJ2-7, with 14 nucleotides matching TRBD2. The V and J ends lost 5 bases and 6 bases, in that order; junction bases with no gene match: 3. Germline V lookup: CDR1 PRHDT, CDR2 FYEKMQ (reference sequence). This CDR3 is built from 14 residues. Written as DNA, the CDR3 is TGTGCCAGCAGCCGACTAGCGGGAGGGGTCGAGCAGTACTTC. Amino acid sequence: CASSRLAGGVEQYF. The complete variable domain, with remaining parts taken from reference TRBV13 and TRBJ2-7, reads AAGVIQSPRHLIKEKRETATLKCYPIPRHDTVYWYQQGPGQDPQFLISFYEKMQSDKGSIPDRFSAQQFSDYHSELNMSSLELGDSALYFCASSRLAGGVEQYFGPGTRLTVT.

Only a few counts were recorded for this clonotype. The chain joins TRBV6-1 to TRBJ2-3; D is undetermined. V lost 4 bases to trimming and J lost 1 base, with 9 bases between them. Germline assignment: CDR1 MNHNS and CDR2 SASEGT. CDR3 length equals 14 residues. The chain's CDR3 is CASSVFGGTDTQYF. CDR3 coding DNA: TGTGCCAGCAGTGTGTTCGGAGGCACAGATACGCAGTATTTT.

The V call is TRBV14, the J call TRBJ2-5, with D possibly being TRBD1 (6 bases). Trimming took 4 bases from V and 7 from J, leaving 22 bases between them. Germline V lookup: CDR1 SGHDN, CDR2 FVKESK. The CDR3 is made up of 16 amino acids. The CDR3 nucleotides are TGTGCCAGCAGCCCATTTCCGGGACAATCCTTCGGGACCCAGTACTTC. It codes for CASSPFPGQSFGTQYF.

The chain is built from TRBV7-9 and TRBJ2-7; TRBD1 might be the D (6 bases). V was cut by 5 bases and J by 1 base, with 21 bases left in between. Germline V CDR1 and CDR2: SEHNR, FQNEAQ (reference sequence). The CDR3 runs to 17 residues. The chain's CDR3 is CASSKHQGQLFSYEQYF. As DNA, the CDR3 is TGTGCCAGCAGCAAACACCAAGGACAGCTATTTTCCTACGAGCAGTACTTC.

The rearrangement joins TRBV10-3 to TRBJ1-4; D call uncertain. V was clipped by 8 bases and J by 4 bases, with 8 bases between them. The germline V gene has CDR1 ENHRY and CDR2 SYGVKD. The length of the CDR3 is 12 residues. The CDR3 DNA reads TGTGCCATCCGGGATGTTAATGAAAAACTGTTTTTT. Encoded protein: CAIRDVNEKLFF.

V usage is TRBV12-3 or TRBV12-4 and J usage is TRBJ1-1, with TRBD1 matching 12 bases. The CDR3 totals 17 residues. V lost 3 bases to trimming and J lost 0 bases; unmatched junction nucleotides: 5. CDR3 nucleotides: TGTGCCAGCAGTTTCGGGACAGGGGGCATTATGAACACTGAAGCTTTCTTT. Its translation is CASSFGTGGIMNTEAFF.

This sequence joins TRBV11-2 and TRBJ2-2, with 12 bases matching TRBD1. Germline V gene data show CDR1 as SGHAT and CDR2 as FQNNGV. This CDR3 spans 18 amino acids. Trimming took 3 bases from V and 4 from J; bases not matched to a gene: 9. In DNA, the CDR3 is TGTGCCAGCAGCTTGAGGGGACAGGGGGCGTCGAGCACCGGGGAGCTGTTTTTT. This gives the protein CASSLRGQGASSTGELFF. Filled out from reference TRBV11-2 and TRBJ2-2, the complete variable domain reads EAGVAQSPRYKIIEKRQSVAFWCNPISGHATLYWYQQILGQGPKLLIQFQNNGVVDDSQLPKDRFSAERLKGVDSTLKIQPAKLEDSAVYLCASSLRGQGASSTGELFFGEGSRLTVL.

This chain connects TRBV6-6 to TRBJ2-7; tentatively, D is TRBD2 (6 bases). Looked up from germline, CDR1 is MNHNY and CDR2 is SVGAGI (reference sequence). Trimming shortened V by 8 bases and J by 5 bases, and 13 bases separated the two germline ends. CDR3 length: 12 residues. The CDR3 coding sequence is TGTGCCAGCGGGGGGACCCAAAACGAGCAGTACGTC. It codes for CASGGTQNEQYV.

A few counts support this clonotype. The chain employs TRBV12-3 or TRBV12-4 and TRBJ2-7, with D tentatively TRBD2 (6 bases). The V end was cut by 6 bases, the J end by 1 base, with 10 bases between. The CDR3 spans 13 residues. The CDR3 loop is CASSRRESYEQYF. The CDR3 DNA sequence: TGTGCCAGCAGCCGCCGGGAGTCCTACGAGCAGTACTTC.